Below, one TCR beta chain is given with its context. Alongside a J-beta primer mix, a sample-barcoded 5' primer served in a second PCR lasting about 7 to 11 cycles. Each of the samples gave a minimum of 3 million paired-end reads that contained CDR3. In TCRdb, the 5' RACE reads were re-called with MiXCR into one record per CDR3 protein. The sample has fewer than 1,200,000 distinct CDR3 sequences, less than 25% seen once; the top ten hold approximately 0.75%. The data stem from a study of blood T cells in healthy people across ages. This CDR3 is 12 amino acids long. Germline V CDR1 and CDR2: ENHRY, SYGVKD. With 8 bases clipped from V and 8 bases from J, the junction kept 7 bases outside the gene matches. In addition, the sample was reused for a study of T cells of mothers and their children. That study reports: Maternal samples each gave over 9 million TCR beta CDR3 reads, and child samples around 3.2 million each.

The sequencing input was blood. The receptor was derived from a girl aged 2 to 9 in good health. The chain uses TRBV10-3 and TRBJ2-3; TRBD2 aligns across 7 bases. DNA for the CDR3: TGTGCCATCGCGGGAGATTCCGGTACGCAGTATTTT. Protein sequence: CAIAGDSGTQYF.